The 22 T cell receptor beta chains presented below share a single source sample, sequenced in a study of blood T cell repertoires in COVID-19. Clones were read by immunoSEQ multiplex PCR, and TCRdb kept only the in-frame ones, dropping some. The table includes 150,000 to 200,000 clones, less than 90% detected once. Source material: peripheral blood. The receptors originated from a woman in her seventies with acute or convalescent COVID-19.

The gene calls are TRBV9 and TRBJ1-1; 7 bases fit TRBD1. The CDR3 is 14 residues long. CDR1 is SGDLS and CDR2 is YYNGEE in the germline V gene. With V trimmed by 2 bases and J by 0 bases, 1 base remained unmatched. The DNA for the CDR3 is TGTGCCAGCAGCGTGGGACAGATGAACACTGAAGCTTTCTTT. Translating it yields CASSVGQMNTEAFF.

The chain employs TRBV20-1 and TRBJ2-2; TRBD2 is a possible D gene (5 bases). Trimming removed 3 bases at V and 4 bases at J, with 15 bases between. The CDR3 spans 15 residues. The germline CDR1 and CDR2 sequences are DFQATT and SNEGSKA (reference sequence). The CDR3 sequence is CSASGGSIATGELFF. The CDR3 region has the DNA TGCAGTGCTAGTGGCGGGTCGATCGCCACCGGGGAGCTGTTTTTT.

The chain has TRBV2 and TRBJ1-4, with D tentatively TRBD1 (5 bases). V shed 3 bases and J shed 8 bases, with 13 bases lying between them. The CDR3 is 14 amino acids. CDR1 is SNHLY, CDR2 FYNNEI, per germline. The CDR3 coding sequence is TGTGCCAGCAGTGATATCAGGCAGGGCGAAAAACTGTTTTTT. The encoded protein is CASSDIRQGEKLFF.

J is TRBJ2-7 and V is TRBV29-1, with TRBD2 matching over 8 bases. This CDR3 spans 13 amino acids. Losses at the gene ends were 4 bases for V and 2 bases for J; bases not matched to a gene: 4. Germline V gives CDR1 SQVTM, CDR2 ANQGSEA. CDR3 in amino acids: CSVVRGGTYEQYF. For the CDR3, the DNA is TGCAGCGTTGTTCGGGGGGGCACCTACGAGCAGTACTTC.

The chain recombines TRBV2 with TRBJ2-7; 12 bases agree with TRBD2. The CDR3 length is 13 residues. V lost 9 bases, J lost 4 bases, and 4 bases stayed unmatched. The germline gives CDR1 SNHLY, CDR2 FYNNEI. The CDR3 here is CARSSGRGYEQYF. In DNA, the CDR3 is TGTGCCAGGTCTAGCGGGAGGGGTTACGAGCAGTACTTC.

This rearrangement joins TRBV28 to TRBJ1-3; D may be TRBD1 (5 bases). Germline-derived CDR1 and CDR2 are MDHEN and SYDVKM. Trimming removed 4 bases at V and 9 bases at J, with 25 bases between. The CDR3 consists of 17 residues. In nucleotides, the CDR3 is TGTGCCAGCAGTTCCGCCGCGAAGACGGGGGGATCGGGCACCATATATTTT. Encoded protein: CASSSAAKTGGSGTIYF.

With regard to this clone: Other DNA sequences within the sample encode an identical CDR3. The chain couples TRBV3-1 (or the pseudogene TRBV3-2) to TRBJ1-3; D is uncertain. The CDR3 covers 13 residues. Trimming took off 4 bases at V and 0 bases at J, with 4 bases between the two ends. The germline CDR1 and CDR2 sequences are LGHDT and YNNKEL (reference sequence). CDR3 in amino acids: CASSLRSGNTIYF. CDR3 nucleotide sequence: TGTGCCAGCAGCCTCCGCTCTGGAAACACCATATATTTT.

This chain links TRBV5-1 with TRBJ1-1; TRBD1 matches 11 bases. The germline V gene has CDR1 SGHRS and CDR2 YFSETQ. CDR3 length equals 15 residues. The V segment lost 3 bases and the J segment 5 bases; nucleotides outside the gene matches: 6. DNA for the CDR3: TGCGCCAGCAGCTCTACCGGGACAGGGGGGACTGAAGCTTTCTTT. It encodes CASSSTGTGGTEAFF.

This chain connects TRBV28 to TRBJ2-7; 7 positions agree with TRBD2. The V segment lost 3 bases and the J segment 2 bases; nucleotides outside the gene matches: 4. The CDR3 length is 14 residues. Germline V gene data show CDR1 as MDHEN and CDR2 as SYDVKM. CDR3 in amino acids: CASSFLAVTYEQYF. The CDR3 coding sequence is TGTGCCAGCAGTTTCCTAGCGGTAACCTACGAGCAGTACTTC.

The J gene is TRBJ1-5, the V gene TRBV6-5; maybe TRBD1 (6 bases). CDR1 and CDR2 from the germline V gene are MNHEY and SVGAGI. The CDR3 spans 14 residues. The V gene lost 6 bases and the J gene lost 1 base, with 10 bases spanning the gap. CDR3 in amino acids: CASSEGQSNQPQHF. The CDR3 bases are TGTGCCAGCAGCGAGGGACAAAGCAATCAGCCCCAGCATTTT.

The CDR3 loop reads CASSFDGLAGHNEQFF. CDR3 DNA sequence: TGTGCCAGCAGCTTCGACGGACTAGCGGGCCACAATGAGCAGTTCTTC. V and J are TRBV7-6 and TRBJ2-1; 11 positions match TRBD2. This CDR3 spans 16 amino acids. CDR1 and CDR2 from the germline V gene are SGHVS and FNYEAQ. V lost 3 bases and J lost 5; bases outside the gene matches: 6.

A single count supports this clone. The chain combines TRBV5-6 with TRBJ1-1; no firm D call. Germline CDR1 and CDR2: SGHDT and YYEEEE. V dropped 5 bases and J dropped 0 bases, with 17 bases sitting between them. The CDR3 runs 16 residues. The CDR3 coding sequence is TGTGCCAGCAGGTCGGGTGATCGGGTATTGAACACTGAAGCTTTCTTT. The encoded protein is CASRSGDRVLNTEAFF.

The V gene is TRBV16, the J gene TRBJ1-1; tentative D call: TRBD1 (5 bases). The V gene lost 1 base and the J gene lost 0 bases, with 9 bases spanning the gap. This CDR3 region has 15 residues. Germline CDR1 KGHSY, CDR2 FQNENV. The CDR3 sequence: CASSQYRTMNTEAFF. The CDR3, as DNA: TGTGCCAGCAGCCAATACAGGACCATGAACACTGAAGCTTTCTTT. The variable domain in full, with the rest retrieved from reference TRBV16 and TRBJ1-1, is GEEVAQTPKHLVRGEGQKAKLYCAPIKGHSYVFWYQQVLKNEFKFLISFQNENVFDETGMPKERFSAKCLPNSPCSLEIQATKLEDSAVYFCASSQYRTMNTEAFFGQGTRLTVV.

This chain connects TRBV18 to TRBJ1-1; D remains unclear. There are 14 residues in the CDR3. V shed 1 base and J shed 2 bases, with 8 bases lying between them. CDR1 and CDR2 (germline): KGHSH, LQKENI. The CDR3 DNA follows: TGTGCCAGCTCACCACTGGCCAGTAACACTGAAGCTTTCTTT. This codes for CASSPLASNTEAFF.

The V call is TRBV18, the J call TRBJ2-5; tentative D call: TRBD1 (5 bases). The CDR3 consists of 14 residues. The V and J ends lost 5 bases and 0 bases respectively, with 10 bases between them. Germline CDR1 is KGHSH and CDR2 is LQKENI. In nucleotides, the CDR3 is TGTGCCAGCTCAGGGGCAGGGAACCAAGAGACCCAGTACTTC. As protein: CASSGAGNQETQYF.

The chain carries TRBV5-8 and TRBJ2-2; D perhaps matches TRBD2 (5 bases). The V end lost 4 bases, the J end lost 5 bases, and 15 bases lay between the germline ends. Germline-derived CDR1 and CDR2 are SGHTS and YDEGEE. The CDR3 spans 15 residues. The CDR3 region has the DNA TGTGCCAGCAGCGTAGTCTTAGGCGGGACCGGGGAGCTGTTTTTT. As protein: CASSVVLGGTGELFF.

The chain links TRBV9 to TRBJ2-3; a weak D match, TRBD2 (5 bases). Germline V gene data show CDR1 as SGDLS and CDR2 as YYNGEE. The CDR3 totals 15 residues. Trimming stripped 4 bases from V and 0 bases from J, with 12 bases between. CDR3 nucleotides: TGTGCCAGCAGCCCCCGCCGGACTAGCACAGATACGCAGTATTTT. Translation gives CASSPRRTSTDTQYF.

The V gene is TRBV19, the J gene TRBJ2-3; the match to TRBD1 covers 9 bases. Trimming cost V 5 bases and J 7 bases; bases outside gene matches: 4. From germline, CDR1 is LNHDA and CDR2 SQIVND (reference sequence). The CDR3 consists of 13 residues. In DNA, the CDR3 is TGTGCCAGTAGTGATGACAGGGGGAATACGCAGTATTTT. Protein: CASSDDRGNTQYF.

This chain links TRBV29-1 with TRBJ2-3, with D unclear. This CDR3 is built from 15 residues. V lost 1 base and J lost 1, with 12 bases in between. Germline V gene lookup returns CDR1 SQVTM and CDR2 ANQGSEA. The CDR3 spells CSVEGSIRGTDTQYF. The DNA for the CDR3 is TGCAGCGTTGAAGGATCCATTCGCGGCACAGATACGCAGTATTTT.

The genes are TRBV2 and TRBJ1-4; D is undetermined. This CDR3 is 11 amino acids long. The germline gives CDR1 SNHLY, CDR2 FYNNEI. V was clipped by 5 bases and J by 8 bases, with 6 bases between them. As DNA, the CDR3 is TGTGCCAGCAGTTTACAGGAAAAACTGTTTTTT. Protein sequence: CASSLQEKLFF.

The rearrangement uses TRBV6-6 and TRBJ2-7; TRBD2 matches at 11 bases. This CDR3 contains 14 residues. The ends lost 5 bases at V and 4 bases at J; junction bases unmatched: 4. Germline assignment: CDR1 MNHNY and CDR2 SVGAGI (reference sequence). This CDR3 is CASSPLAGGYEQYF. The CDR3 DNA sequence: TGTGCCAGCAGTCCCCTAGCGGGAGGTTACGAGCAGTACTTC.

V gene TRBV18 combines with J gene TRBJ2-3, with D uncertain. This CDR3 has 14 residues. CDR1 and CDR2 from the germline V gene are KGHSH and LQKENI. The ends were cut back, 0 bases at V and 2 bases at J, with 6 bases in the middle. Here the CDR3 DNA reads TGTGCCAGCTCACCACCGCACTACACAGATACGCAGTATTTT. Its translation is CASSPPHYTDTQYF.